These T cell receptor beta chains were read from a single sample in a study of CD8 T cells in ankylosing spondylitis. TCRdb independently ran MiXCR on the 5' RACE reads; one entry per CDR3 protein. The sample records just over 300,000 distinct CDR3 sequences, less than 25% being singletons. Sequenced material: blood, either unsorted or a sorted T cell fraction (not recorded which). All receptors derive from a female donor with ankylosing spondylitis or in good health (not recorded which). The CDR3 runs from the conserved cysteine through the conserved F or W. The D gene is left open where the match is weak. Size values are once, few and many counts, or a class for expanded clones, and some rows have none.

. | . | TRBJ2-1 | TRBV15 | CATSVGLGSDEQFF | TGTGCCACCAGCGTGGGACTTGGTAGCGATGAGCAGTTCTTC
few | . | TRBJ2-7 | TRBV21-1 | CGAGYEQYF | TGCGGGGCGGGGTACGAGCAGTACTTC
. | . | TRBJ1-2 | TRBV27 | CASSLRQNYGYTF | TGTGCCAGCAGTTTAAGACAGAACTATGGCTACACCTTC
few | . | TRBJ2-1 | TRBV3-1 | CASSVTGRNEQFF | TGTGCCAGCAGCGTTACTGGGAGGAATGAGCAGTTCTTC
few | TRBD1 | TRBJ2-1 | TRBV7-9 | CASGRQGAYNEQFF | TGTGCCAGCGGTCGGCAGGGGGCCTACAATGAGCAGTTCTTC
few | . | TRBJ1-4 | TRBV12-3/TRBV12-4 | CASTLGRGKLFF | TGTGCCAGCACCCTCGGGAGGGGAAAACTGTTTTTT
. | TRBD2 | TRBJ2-1 | TRBV30 | CAWSPGTSRNNEQFF | TGTGCCTGGAGTCCCGGGACTAGTAGGAACAATGAGCAGTTCTTC
. | . | TRBJ2-3 | TRBV7-8 | CASSLDRLSTDTQYF | TGTGCCAGCAGCTTAGACAGGCTGAGCACAGATACGCAGTATTTT
. | . | TRBJ2-7 | TRBV6-4 | CASSDQQFLRPLYEQYF | TGTGCCAGCAGTGACCAACAGTTTCTACGACCCCTCTACGAGCAGTACTTC
. | TRBD2 | TRBJ2-3 | TRBV5-5 | CASSPRRTSGSGDTQYF | TGTGCCAGCAGCCCCCGGAGGACTAGCGGGTCTGGGGATACGCAGTATTTT
. | . | TRBJ1-1 | TRBV7-9 | CASSAKGQNTEAFF | TGTGCCAGCAGCGCAAAGGGACAGAACACTGAAGCTTTCTTT
. | TRBD2 | TRBJ2-5 | TRBV10-3 | CAISESRASGSTQYF | TGTGCCATCAGTGAGTCGAGGGCTAGCGGGAGTACCCAGTACTTC
. | . | TRBJ2-2 | TRBV12-3/TRBV12-4 | CASSPSLSGELFF | TGTGCCAGCAGCCCGAGTTTGTCCGGGGAGCTGTTTTTT
. | TRBD1 | TRBJ1-1 | TRBV3-1 | CASSQTPQGASSEAFF | TGTGCCAGCAGCCAAACCCCTCAGGGGGCTAGCTCTGAAGCTTTCTTT
. | TRBD2 | TRBJ2-5 | TRBV20-1 | CSAVAGGETQYF | TGCAGTGCTGTGGCGGGAGGAGAGACCCAGTACTTC
few | TRBD1 | TRBJ2-5 | TRBV5-1 | CASSIGTARETQYF | TGCGCCAGCTCCATCGGGACAGCGAGGGAGACCCAGTACTTC
. | TRBD2 | TRBJ2-7 | TRBV29-1 | CSVKGGGGFEQYF | TGCAGCGTGAAGGGTGGGGGGGGGTTTGAGCAGTACTTC
. | TRBD2 | TRBJ2-5 | TRBV7-2 | CASSFGLAGPVEETQYF | TGTGCCAGCAGCTTCGGACTAGCGGGCCCTGTGGAGGAGACCCAGTACTTC
few | . | TRBJ1-6 | TRBV20-1 | CSASLGNSPLHF | TGCAGTGCTAGCCTCGGTAATTCACCCCTCCACTTT
few | . | TRBJ2-1 | TRBV20-1 | CSAVSGTYNEQFF | TGCAGTGCGGTTAGCGGAACCTACAATGAGCAGTTCTTC
. | TRBD2 | TRBJ2-1 | TRBV6-4 | CASKSSGFGEQFF | TGTGCCAGCAAGTCTAGCGGGTTTGGTGAGCAGTTCTTC
. | TRBD2 | TRBJ2-1 | TRBV9 | CASSVVGLGGENEQFF | TGTGCCAGCAGCGTAGTTGGTTTGGGGGGGGAGAATGAGCAGTTCTTC
few | . | TRBJ2-7 | TRBV28 | CASSPQGTGGNEQYF | TGTGCCAGCAGCCCCCAGGGGACGGGCGGAAACGAGCAGTACTTC
. | . | TRBJ2-5 | TRBV30 | CAWSGDRGETQYF | TGTGCCTGGAGTGGGGACCGGGGGGAGACCCAGTACTTC
few | . | TRBJ1-4 | TRBV29-1 | CSVEGAHEKLFF | TGCAGCGTTGAAGGGGCGCACGAAAAACTGTTTTTT
few | . | TRBJ1-1 | TRBV25-1 | CASSERSGRVEAFF | TGTGCCAGCAGTGAGAGGTCAGGGCGCGTTGAAGCTTTCTTT
many | . | TRBJ2-7 | TRBV29-1 | CSVEWEFEQYF | TGCAGCGTTGAGTGGGAGTTCGAGCAGTACTTC
. | TRBD2 | TRBJ2-3 | TRBV10-3 | CAIQPGGSTDTQYF | TGTGCCATCCAGCCGGGGGGATCCACAGATACGCAGTATTTT
. | . | TRBJ2-7 | TRBV6-5 | CASSDSDRPYEQYF | TGTGCCAGCAGTGACTCTGACAGACCCTACGAGCAGTACTTC
few | . | TRBJ1-5 | TRBV3-1 | CASSQVEGIQPQHF | TGTGCCAGCAGCCAAGTGGAGGGTATCCAGCCCCAGCATTTT
. | TRBD2 | TRBJ2-3 | TRBV12-3/TRBV12-4 | CASSRGGTSDNGDTQYF | TGTGCCAGCAGTCGGGGAGGGACTAGCGATAATGGGGATACGCAGTATTTT
few | TRBD2 | TRBJ2-1 | TRBV20-1 | CSAATSGNYNEQFF | TGCAGTGCAGCCACTAGCGGGAATTACAATGAGCAGTTCTTC
. | . | TRBJ2-2 | TRBV5-1 | CASSLDPRPGELFF | TGCGCCAGCAGCTTGGACCCTAGGCCCGGGGAGCTGTTTTTT
few | . | TRBJ2-6 | TRBV10-3 | CAIRKGEGKGANVLTF | TGTGCCATCAGGAAGGGGGAGGGGAAAGGGGCCAACGTCCTGACTTTC
few | . | TRBJ2-5 | TRBV20-1 | CSARDARAGETQYF | TGCAGTGCTAGAGATGCCCGGGCGGGAGAGACCCAGTACTTC
many | TRBD2 | TRBJ2-1 | TRBV20-1 | CSTLAVSYNEQFF | TGCAGTACACTAGCGGTCTCCTACAATGAGCAGTTCTTC
few | . | TRBJ2-1 | TRBV7-6 | CASSLGPARTWSYNEQFF | TGTGCCAGCAGCTTAGGCCCCGCTCGTACGTGGTCCTACAATGAGCAGTTCTTC
. | . | TRBJ2-1 | TRBV12-1 | CASSFGFGQSFYNEQFF | TGTGCCAGCAGCTTTGGATTCGGACAATCCTTTTACAATGAGCAGTTCTTC
many | . | TRBJ2-3 | TRBV10-3 | CAISEEPRTDTQYF | TGTGCCATCAGTGAGGAACCTCGCACAGATACGCAGTATTTT
few | . | TRBJ2-2 | TRBV12-3/TRBV12-4 | CASSLTSGIRAGELFF | TGTGCCAGCAGTCTTACCAGCGGAATTCGCGCCGGGGAGCTGTTTTTT
. | TRBD2 | TRBJ2-5 | TRBV20-1 | CSAKRASGRAGETQYF | TGCAGTGCTAAGAGGGCTAGCGGGAGGGCCGGAGAGACCCAGTACTTC
. | . | TRBJ2-7 | TRBV5-1 | CASSLRRDSYEQYF | TGCGCCAGCAGCTTGAGACGCGACTCCTACGAGCAGTACTTC
few | . | TRBJ1-2 | TRBV10-3 | CAISEGENYGYTF | TGTGCCATCAGTGAAGGTGAAAACTATGGCTACACCTTC
many | TRBD1 | TRBJ1-5 | TRBV7-2 | CASRRTGDPYSNQPQHF | TGTGCCAGCAGGCGTACAGGGGACCCCTATAGCAATCAGCCCCAGCATTTT
few | . | TRBJ2-1 | TRBV6-1 | CASSLGHGSYNEQFF | TGTGCCAGCAGCCTGGGACATGGGTCCTACAATGAGCAGTTCTTC